The subject of this entry is one TCR beta chain. Its antigen is not identified. Original handling: Filtering of immunoSEQ junctional sequences could not match full-length read filtering. Only in-frame clones appear in the TCRdb table, and some are missing; sequencing was by immunoSEQ multiplex PCR. Clone size and the V and J calls come from that table; the DNA yielded D and trimming. The table lists about 2.4 million clones, approximately 94% of them singletons. This sample was taken from a study of shared clonotypes between healthy human individuals. Turning to the study itself: CD4 naive and CD4 memory each took three plates per donor, while CD8 naive took two and CD8 memory one.

Study-wide results and limits: Generally, naive subsets (rather than memory subsets) showed larger estimated richness.

The CDR3 runs 13 residues. CDR1 is MNHNS, CDR2 SASEGT, per germline. V was shortened by 6 bases and J by 0 bases, with 8 bases between the two germline ends. V usage is TRBV6-1 and J usage is TRBJ1-1; D remains unclear. The source is a man between 18 and 35 years old in good health. The sequenced sample was naive CD4+ T cells sorted from blood. Subset here: CD45RA+ positively selected. The CDR3 nucleotides are TGTGCCAGCAGGGAGGAAATGAACACTGAAGCTTTCTTT. Its translation is CASREEMNTEAFF.